This T cell receptor beta chain came from a study of beta chain features in type 1 diabetes. Study at large: Similarity in age, gender and cell yields was seen between patients and healthy donors. Findings and limits, study-wide: A possible short-template PCR bias applies equally to patients and controls. In these data, an HLA type influence on TCRB rearrangement remained unresolved. Diminished insertions and augmented deletions at VDJ junctions characterized type 1 diabetes patients.

The isolated RNA, all of it, was reverse transcribed, so expressed TCRB transcripts were what got sequenced. TCRdb keeps only in-frame clones here, not all; method: immunoSEQ multiplex PCR. The sample shows roughly 250,000 clones, 9.6% of them seen only once. The CDR3 is 16 residues long. The V end lost 1 base, the J end lost 6 bases, and 16 bases lay between the germline ends. Germline values: CDR1 SGHDT, CDR2 YYEEEE. This clone was seen a few times. The antigen remains undetermined. The rearrangement uses TRBV5-6 and TRBJ2-2; a weak D match, TRBD2 (5 bases). This clonotype originated in a woman aged 18-29 years in good health. The sequenced sample was naive CD4+ T cells from blood. CDR3 sequence: CASSLMRVEGPGELFF. The CDR3 bases are TGTGCCAGCAGCTTGATGAGGGTGGAAGGGCCCGGGGAGCTGTTTTTT.